This entry concerns a single T cell receptor (beta chain). CDR3 length: 16 amino acids. Trimming removed 0 bases at V and 2 bases at J, with 13 bases between. The germline V gene has CDR1 MNHEY and CDR2 SVGAGI. The sample belongs to a study of T cell repertoires in cytomegalovirus infection. TCRdb analysed the reads with MiXCR anew, one entry per CDR3 protein. The data contain 150,000 or so distinct CDR3 sequences, 23% of them singletons. V and J are TRBV6-5 and TRBJ1-1; D unresolved. Sequencing was carried out using PBMCs. This TCR came from a human donor in good health (CMV status not recorded). Some clones in this sample may be carry-over from other donors' samples. Here the CDR3 reads CASSYSNHRFNTEAFF. The CDR3 region has the DNA TGTGCCAGCAGTTACTCGAATCACCGGTTCAACACTGAAGCTTTCTTT.